One and the same sample provided the 17 T cell receptor beta chains below, sequenced in a study of cytomegalovirus exposure and HLA in healthy donors. Both 60 Vbeta primers and 13 Jbeta primers went into the PCR. Method: immunoSEQ multiplex PCR; TCRdb's copy keeps in-frame clones and lacks some. This sample has about 73,000 clones, with roughly four fifths found just once. Material for sequencing was PBMCs. The receptors here all came from a man in his 70s in good health and CMV-seronegative.

The chain has TRBV18 and TRBJ1-1; 8 nucleotides agree with TRBD1. There are 16 residues in the CDR3. Per germline, CDR1 KGHSH and CDR2 LQKENI. Unmatched junction bases numbered 9, after V lost 0 bases and J lost 6 bases. CDR3 sequence: CASSPPALYRGSEAFF. The CDR3 DNA is TGTGCCAGCTCACCACCTGCCCTTTACAGGGGGTCTGAAGCTTTCTTT.

The chain is built from TRBV13 and TRBJ1-1; D call uncertain. Per the germline V gene, CDR1 is PRHDT and CDR2 is FYEKMQ (reference sequence). The CDR3 is made up of 14 amino acids. The V end lost 2 bases, the J end lost 4 bases, and 11 bases lay between the germline ends. This CDR3 is CASSLYIHSTEAFF. The CDR3 coding sequence is TGTGCCAGCAGCTTATACATTCATTCCACTGAAGCTTTCTTT.

The chain has TRBV7-6 and TRBJ2-5, with 13 bases matching TRBD2. This CDR3 has 15 amino acids. Germline lookup yields CDR1 SGHVS and CDR2 FNYEAQ. Losses at the gene ends were 3 bases for V and 5 bases for J; bases not matched to a gene: 3. The CDR3 DNA is TGTGCCAGCAGCTTTTCGACTAGCGGGGGGGAGACCCAGTACTTC. Its translation is CASSFSTSGGETQYF.

J is TRBJ2-5 and V is TRBV7-2; 9 bases line up with TRBD1. Trimming removed 5 bases from V and 4 bases from J; junction bases left unmatched: 8. CDR3 length: 15 amino acids. CDR1 and CDR2 from the germline V gene are SGHTA and FQGNSA. DNA for the CDR3: TGTGCCAGCAGCCCCCACAGGGGGCAAGGAGAGACCCAGTACTTC. This codes for CASSPHRGQGETQYF.

The V and J genes are TRBV30 and TRBJ2-7, with 7 positions matching TRBD2. The CDR3 consists of 12 residues. V shed 5 bases and J 4 bases; nucleotides not matched to a gene: 5. The germline gives CDR1 GTSNPN, CDR2 SVGIG (reference sequence). CDR3 sequence reads: CAWGEGRYEQYF. As DNA, the CDR3 is TGTGCCTGGGGGGAGGGCCGTTACGAGCAGTACTTC. Full variable domain (remainder filled in from reference TRBV30 and TRBJ2-7): SQTIHQWPATLVQPVGSPLSLECTVEGTSNPNLYWYRQAAGRGLQLLFYSVGIGQISSEVPQNLSASRPQDRQFILSSKKLLLSDSGFYLCAWGEGRYEQYFGPGTRLTVT.

This clone was counted a single time. The rearrangement links TRBV29-1 to TRBJ2-2, with D possibly being TRBD1 (5 bases). The CDR3 is 16 residues long. CDR1 SQVTM and CDR2 ANQGSEA come from the germline V gene. V lost 3 bases, J lost 4 bases, and 18 bases lay in between. CDR3 region: CSVDSSPWGGTGELFF. DNA of the CDR3: TGCAGCGTTGACTCCTCGCCGTGGGGCGGCACCGGGGAGCTGTTTTTT.

The chain joins TRBV5-1 to TRBJ2-3; 11 bases agree with TRBD2. V lost 0 bases, J lost 0 bases, and 3 bases stayed unmatched. The length of the CDR3 is 17 residues. CDR1 and CDR2 from the germline V gene are SGHRS and YFSETQ. Here the CDR3 reads CASSLGLAGPSTDTQYF. Here the CDR3 DNA reads TGCGCCAGCAGCTTGGGACTAGCGGGACCTAGCACAGATACGCAGTATTTT.

The chain uses TRBV5-1 and TRBJ2-7; perhaps TRBD1 as D (6 bases). Between the trimmed V and J ends, which lost 0 bases and 0 bases, there was a span of 10 bases. This CDR3 is built from 15 residues. The germline gives CDR1 SGHRS, CDR2 YFSETQ. In nucleotides, the CDR3 is TGCGCCAGCAGCTTGGATAGGGGGAGCTCCTACGAGCAGTACTTC. This codes for CASSLDRGSSYEQYF.

Comments on this clone: The same CDR3 can be traced to other DNA sequences in this sample. V usage is TRBV27 and J usage is TRBJ2-3; D not resolved. CDR3 length: 10 amino acids. The V end was cut by 7 bases, the J end by 6 bases, with 5 bases between. CDR1 is MNHEY and CDR2 is SMNVEV in the germline V gene (reference sequence). CDR3 amino acids: CASIGDTQYF. The CDR3 nucleotides are TGTGCCAGCATCGGGGATACGCAGTATTTT.

This chain connects TRBV6-1 to TRBJ1-5; 7 nucleotides line up with TRBD1. Germline trimming cut 9 bases from V and 5 bases from J; bases unmatched to any gene: 10. The V gene's germline CDR1 is MNHNS and CDR2 SASEGT. The length of the CDR3 is 14 residues. The CDR3 bases are TGTGCCAGTCTAAGACAGGGACGGGATCAGCCCCAGCATTTT. Translation gives CASLRQGRDQPQHF.

The rearrangement joins TRBV19 to TRBJ2-1; 8 bases map to TRBD1. CDR1 LNHDA and CDR2 SQIVND come from the germline V gene (reference sequence). V lost 4 bases to trimming and J lost 3 bases; unmatched junction nucleotides: 5. There are 15 residues in the CDR3. The CDR3 coding sequence is TGTGCCAGTAGTACCCAGGGGGCCCACTACAATGAGCAGTTCTTC. Protein sequence: CASSTQGAHYNEQFF.

This chain connects TRBV6-6 to TRBJ2-7, with TRBD1 matching 9 bases. Germline loops: CDR1 MNHNY, CDR2 SVGAGI (reference sequence). CDR3 length: 14 residues. Unmatched junction bases numbered 8, after V lost 6 bases and J lost 5 bases. CDR3 sequence (DNA): TGTGCCAGCAGAACCGGGACAGGGAGTAACGAGCAGTACTTC. Translated: CASRTGTGSNEQYF.

This chain joins TRBV5-1 and TRBJ1-5; TRBD1 might be the D (5 bases). V lost 4 bases, J lost 0 bases, and 8 bases lay in between. Germline V lookup: CDR1 SGHRS, CDR2 YFSETQ. The CDR3 contains 14 residues. DNA of the CDR3: TGCGCCAGCAGCCCACAGGATAGCAATCAGCCCCAGCATTTT. As protein: CASSPQDSNQPQHF.

The V gene is TRBV6-6, the J gene TRBJ1-6; D perhaps matches TRBD1 (6 bases). V shed 7 bases and J shed 8 bases, with 12 bases lying between them. Per germline, CDR1 MNHNY and CDR2 SVGAGI (reference sequence). CDR3 length equals 13 residues. CDR3 protein: CASTTGSHSPLHF. CDR3 DNA: TGTGCCAGCACTACAGGGAGTCATTCACCCCTCCACTTT.

The chain carries TRBV5-1 and TRBJ2-6; perhaps TRBD1 as D (5 bases). Trimming removed 2 bases from V and 0 bases from J, with 27 bases in between. This CDR3 is built from 22 residues. CDR1 and CDR2 from the germline V gene are SGHRS and YFSETQ. Here the CDR3 DNA reads TGCGCCAGCAGCTTCTCCCATTACCCACTCCAGGGCAGCATCTCTGGGGCCAACGTCCTGACTTTC. Protein: CASSFSHYPLQGSISGANVLTF.

The chain joins TRBV19 to TRBJ2-3; 11 bases are a match to TRBD2. V gave up 5 bases and J gave up 4 bases; unmatched junction bases: 5. Germline lookup yields CDR1 LNHDA and CDR2 SQIVND (reference sequence). The CDR3 runs 15 residues. CDR3 sequence reads: CASSETSGRADTQYF. Written as DNA, the CDR3 is TGTGCCAGTAGTGAAACTAGCGGGAGAGCAGATACGCAGTATTTT.

This clone appeared once. The gene calls are TRBV7-2 and TRBJ2-3; TRBD2 might be the D (6 bases). Germline CDR1 SGHTA, CDR2 FQGNSA. There are 15 residues in the CDR3. Trimming pared 1 base from V and 5 bases from J, leaving 13 bases between. CDR3 protein: CASSLGTPSVDTQYF. The CDR3 DNA follows: TGTGCCAGCAGCTTAGGGACCCCTAGCGTAGATACGCAGTATTTT.